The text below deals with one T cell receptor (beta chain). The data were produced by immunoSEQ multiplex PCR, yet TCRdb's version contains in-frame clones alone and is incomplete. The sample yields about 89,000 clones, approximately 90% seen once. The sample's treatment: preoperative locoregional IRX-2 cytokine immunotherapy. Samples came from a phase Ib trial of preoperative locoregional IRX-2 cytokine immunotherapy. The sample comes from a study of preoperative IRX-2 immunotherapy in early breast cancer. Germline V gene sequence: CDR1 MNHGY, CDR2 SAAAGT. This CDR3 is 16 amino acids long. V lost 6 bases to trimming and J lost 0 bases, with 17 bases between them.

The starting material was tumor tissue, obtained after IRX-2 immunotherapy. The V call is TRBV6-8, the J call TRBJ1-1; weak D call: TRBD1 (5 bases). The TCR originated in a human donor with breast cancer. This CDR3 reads CASRKITGTVNTEAFF. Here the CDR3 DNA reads TGTGCCAGCAGGAAAATCACCGGGACGGTGAACACTGAAGCTTTCTTT.